These 25 T cell receptor beta chains were sequenced from one sample in a study of technical replicates of blood from several donors. TCRdb's copy holds only in-frame clones and misses some; the assay was immunoSEQ multiplex PCR. Among some 89,000 clones listed, roughly 95% were seen once. Sequencing was done on a sample of T cells isolated from PBMCs. These TCRs come from a human donor in good health.

This chain links TRBV29-1 with TRBJ2-1; 7 nucleotides line up with TRBD1. The CDR3 spans 14 residues. V shed 6 bases, J shed 1 base, and the junction held 6 bases outside the gene matches. Looked up from germline, CDR1 is SQVTM and CDR2 is ANQGSEA. For the CDR3, the DNA is TGCAGCGTCCCCGGGACAGAATCCTACAATGAGCAGTTCTTC. Its translation is CSVPGTESYNEQFF.

The chain links TRBV5-6 to TRBJ2-1, with 9 bases that match TRBD1. Germline assignment: CDR1 SGHDT and CDR2 YYEEEE. The CDR3 has 16 amino acids. V gave up 3 bases and J gave up 6 bases; unmatched junction bases: 10. CDR3 coding DNA: TGTGCCAGCAGCTGGCGGGGGACAGGGAGTGCCAATGAGCAGTTCTTC. Its translation is CASSWRGTGSANEQFF.

This rearrangement joins TRBV7-8 to TRBJ2-1; a possible D gene is TRBD2 (6 bases). Trimming shortened V by 2 bases and J by 9 bases, and 17 bases separated the two germline ends. The CDR3 spans 15 residues. From germline, CDR1 is SGHVS and CDR2 FQNEAQ. The DNA of the CDR3 is TGTGCCAGCAGCTTATACCGGGAGAGGTTTATTGAGCAGTTCTTC. Its translation is CASSLYRERFIEQFF.

This chain uses TRBV23-1 with TRBJ1-1, with 9 bases identical to TRBD1. TRBV23-1 is classed as an ORF, of uncertain function. The J segment lost 8 bases and the V segment lost 6 bases, leaving 7 bases of the junction unmatched. The CDR3 is 13 residues long. Here the CDR3 reads CASSPTGGREAFF. In DNA form, the CDR3 reads TGCGCCAGCAGCCCAACAGGGGGCAGGGAAGCTTTCTTT.

The J gene is TRBJ2-3, the V gene TRBV6-6; 8 positions agree with TRBD1. This CDR3 is 15 amino acids long. The V segment lost 6 bases and the J segment 6 bases; nucleotides outside the gene matches: 11. The germline CDR1 and CDR2 sequences are MNHNY and SVGAGI (reference sequence). The CDR3 bases are TGTGCCAGCAGCCCACTTGGACAGGGTTTGGATACGCAGTATTTT. Translation gives CASSPLGQGLDTQYF.

The CDR3 bases are TGTGCCAGCAGTTTCCTCGTAGACAGATCCTACGAGCAGTACTTC. Residues: CASSFLVDRSYEQYF. This rearrangement joins TRBV7-2 to TRBJ2-7; D is possibly TRBD1 (5 bases). Germline CDR1 SGHTA, CDR2 FQGNSA. CDR3 size: 15 residues. Deletions cut 6 bases from V and 1 base from J, with 16 bases between.

The V gene is TRBV5-4, the J gene TRBJ2-7; 11 positions agree with TRBD2. V dropped 4 bases and J dropped 0; count of bases not matched to a gene: 9. CDR3 size: 17 residues. CDR1 SGHNT and CDR2 YYREEE come from the germline V gene (reference sequence). The CDR3 DNA sequence: TGTGCCAGCAGCCTGATTATAGCGGGAGGGCCCTCCTACGAGCAGTACTTC. This sequence encodes CASSLIIAGGPSYEQYF. The full variable domain, with the rest looked up from reference TRBV5-4 and TRBJ2-7, is ETGVTQSPTHLIKTRGQQVTLRCSSQSGHNTVSWYQQALGQGPQFIFQYYREEENGRGNFPPRFSGLQFPNYSSELNVNALELDDSALYLCASSLIIAGGPSYEQYFGPGTRLTVT.

The genes are TRBV5-8 and TRBJ2-3, with D maybe TRBD2 (6 bases). The germline CDR1 and CDR2 sequences are SGHTS and YDEGEE. The CDR3 totals 16 residues. V lost 1 base to trimming and J lost 4 bases, with 16 bases between them. CDR3: CASSLRRGVQADTQYF. Written as DNA, the CDR3 is TGTGCCAGCAGCTTGAGGAGGGGCGTCCAGGCAGATACGCAGTATTTT.

This rearrangement joins TRBV27 to TRBJ1-1, with D uncertain. This CDR3 is built from 15 residues. CDR1 is MNHEY, CDR2 SMNVEV, per germline (reference sequence). The V and J ends lost 6 bases and 2 bases respectively, with 16 bases between them. The CDR3 reads CASRINMNLNTEAFF. CDR3 DNA: TGTGCCAGCAGAATAAACATGAATCTTAACACTGAAGCTTTCTTT.

The chain couples TRBV30 to TRBJ1-1; a possible D gene is TRBD1 (6 bases). Germline-derived CDR1 and CDR2 are GTSNPN and SVGIG (reference sequence). Deletions cut 2 bases from V and 11 bases from J, with 9 bases between. The CDR3 length is 10 residues. The CDR3 DNA reads as TGTGCCTGGAGTTACAGGGTCGCTTTCTTT. The encoded protein is CAWSYRVAFF.

This sequence joins TRBV5-4 and TRBJ2-7; D is ambiguous. V lost 0 bases, J lost 0 bases, and 7 bases lay in between. The CDR3 is 14 residues long. From germline, CDR1 is SGHNT and CDR2 YYREEE (reference sequence). CDR3 residues: CASSLEANSYEQYF. In DNA, the CDR3 is TGTGCCAGCAGCTTGGAAGCAAACTCCTACGAGCAGTACTTC.

The CDR3 DNA is TGTGCCAGTAGTATAGCCCCGGGACAGGGACTCTACGAGCAGTACTTC. Residues: CASSIAPGQGLYEQYF. This chain uses TRBV19 with TRBJ2-7, with TRBD1 matching over 9 bases. Germline V CDR1 and CDR2: LNHDA, SQIVND (reference sequence). The CDR3 loop spans 16 amino acids. V trimming: 1 base; J trimming: 3 bases; junction bases outside the gene matches: 7.

This clone showed up just a few times. The chain recombines TRBV11-3 with TRBJ2-5, with a weak D call TRBD2 (5 bases). Germline-derived CDR1 and CDR2 are SGHNT and YENEEA. The CDR3 is made up of 14 amino acids. With 1 base removed from V and 3 bases from J, the gap between germline ends came to 9 bases. Written as DNA, the CDR3 is TGTGCCAGCAGCTTAGGCGTGGGAGAAGAGACCCAGTACTTC. Its protein product is CASSLGVGEETQYF.

The gene calls are TRBV5-1 and TRBJ1-2; tentatively, D is TRBD1 (6 bases). The CDR3 spans 15 residues. V lost 0 bases and J 4 bases, leaving 13 bases between the germline ends. Germline CDR1 and CDR2: SGHRS and YFSETQ. The CDR3 DNA follows: TGCGCCAGCAGCTTGGAGGACAGTCGGGCCTATGGCTACACCTTC. Translating gives CASSLEDSRAYGYTF.

The rearrangement links TRBV5-4 to TRBJ2-5, with TRBD2 matching 7 bases. V lost 3 bases to trimming and J lost 5 bases; unmatched junction nucleotides: 7. CDR3 length: 14 amino acids. Germline V CDR1 and CDR2: SGHNT, YYREEE (reference sequence). The CDR3 loop reads CASSSRREIETQYF. CDR3 in DNA: TGTGCCAGCAGCTCACGGCGGGAGATCGAGACCCAGTACTTC.

This sequence joins TRBV28 and TRBJ2-1, with 11 nucleotides matching TRBD2. V lost 6 bases and J lost 5; bases outside the gene matches: 9. The CDR3 has 16 amino acids. The germline V gene encodes CDR1 MDHEN and CDR2 SYDVKM. The DNA for the CDR3 is TGTGCCAGCAGCCGCGCCGTAGCGGGAGGGAACAATGAGCAGTTCTTC. It yields the protein CASSRAVAGGNNEQFF. The variable domain in full, completed from reference TRBV28 and TRBJ2-1, reads DVKVTQSSRYLVKRTGEKVFLECVQDMDHENMFWYRQDPGLGLRLIYFSYDVKMKEKGDIPEGYSVSREKKERFSLILESASTNQTSMYLCASSRAVAGGNNEQFFGPGTRLTVL.

The chain combines TRBV7-3 with TRBJ2-1, with 7 bases identical to TRBD2. CDR1 is SGHTA, CDR2 FQGTGA, per germline. The CDR3 covers 15 residues. Trimming took 5 bases from V and 1 from J; bases not matched to a gene: 5. CDR3 sequence reads: CASSDPGLSYNEQFF. DNA of the CDR3: TGTGCCAGCAGCGATCCGGGACTATCCTACAATGAGCAGTTCTTC.

The gene calls are TRBV9 and TRBJ1-4; D is perhaps TRBD1 (5 bases). V lost 0 bases, J lost 12 bases, and 18 bases lay in between. Germline values: CDR1 SGDLS, CDR2 YYNGEE. The CDR3 runs to 15 residues. Here the CDR3 reads CASSVGTRGVRELFF. The CDR3 coding sequence is TGTGCCAGCAGCGTAGGGACACGGGGGGTGCGGGAACTGTTTTTT. Combining the CDR3 with reference TRBV9 and TRBJ1-4 gives the whole variable domain DSGVTQTPKHLITATGQRVTLRCSPRSGDLSVYWYQQSLDQGLQFLIQYYNGEERAKGNILERFSAQQFPDLHSELNLSSLELGDSALYFCASSVGTRGVRELFFGSGTQLSVL.

The chain has TRBV7-9 and TRBJ2-7; 8 positions match TRBD1. This CDR3 spans 16 amino acids. Germline V CDR1 and CDR2: SEHNR, FQNEAQ (reference sequence). The J segment lost 1 base and the V segment lost 5 bases, leaving 10 bases of the junction unmatched. The CDR3 DNA sequence: TGTGCCAGCAGCAGCTCGGGACAGGCCTTATCCTACGAGCAGTACTTC. Translated, it gives CASSSSGQALSYEQYF.

The chain couples TRBV10-3 to TRBJ2-5; TRBD1 matches at 8 bases. The CDR3 runs to 15 residues. Germline V lookup: CDR1 ENHRY, CDR2 SYGVKD. Trimming removed 10 bases from V and 1 base from J; junction bases left unmatched: 11. The CDR3 bases are TGTGCCACCCAAAACCGGGACAGGACCCAAGAGACCCAGTACTTC. This encodes CATQNRDRTQETQYF.

CDR3 sequence reads: CASSPPDRRQPQHF. CDR3 sequence (DNA): TGTGCCAGCAGTCCGCCGGACAGGCGGCAGCCCCAGCATTTT. The rearrangement uses TRBV28 and TRBJ1-5, with 7 nucleotides matching TRBD1. The V and J ends lost 5 bases and 7 bases, in that order; junction bases with no gene match: 8. CDR3 length equals 14 residues. Per germline, CDR1 MDHEN and CDR2 SYDVKM.

V gene TRBV7-6 combines with J gene TRBJ2-1; 8 nucleotides line up with TRBD2. CDR1 and CDR2 (germline): SGHVS, FNYEAQ. J gave up 8 bases and V 1 base, and 4 bases lay outside the gene matches. This CDR3 has 14 residues. The CDR3: CASSLGTSGDEQFF. CDR3 DNA sequence: TGTGCCAGCAGCTTAGGTACTAGCGGCGATGAGCAGTTCTTC.

V is TRBV7-9 and J is TRBJ2-3; 10 bases match TRBD2. The CDR3 runs to 16 residues. After removal of 0 bases from V and 0 bases from J, the junction contained 0 bases not matched to a gene. Germline V gene data show CDR1 as SEHNR and CDR2 as FQNEAQ (reference sequence). The CDR3 loop reads CASSLATSGSTDTQYF. The CDR3 region has the DNA TGTGCCAGCAGCTTAGCGACTAGCGGGAGCACAGATACGCAGTATTTT.

The chain carries TRBV18 and TRBJ2-4; maybe TRBD1 (6 bases). This CDR3 is 14 amino acids long. Trimming shortened V by 2 bases and J by 6 bases, and 11 bases separated the two germline ends. Germline lookup yields CDR1 KGHSH and CDR2 LQKENI. In DNA form, the CDR3 reads TGTGCCAGCTCACCATCAGGGGCGGGAAACATTCAGTACTTC. Encoded protein: CASSPSGAGNIQYF.

The rearrangement joins TRBV29-1 to TRBJ2-5, with a possible D match to TRBD1 (5 bases). V was cut by 4 bases and J by 5 bases, with 14 bases left in between. This CDR3 is 13 amino acids long. In germline, CDR1 is SQVTM, CDR2 ANQGSEA. The CDR3 nucleotides are TGCAGCGTTGTGTTCAGCGCAGGGGAGACCCAGTACTTC. This encodes CSVVFSAGETQYF.